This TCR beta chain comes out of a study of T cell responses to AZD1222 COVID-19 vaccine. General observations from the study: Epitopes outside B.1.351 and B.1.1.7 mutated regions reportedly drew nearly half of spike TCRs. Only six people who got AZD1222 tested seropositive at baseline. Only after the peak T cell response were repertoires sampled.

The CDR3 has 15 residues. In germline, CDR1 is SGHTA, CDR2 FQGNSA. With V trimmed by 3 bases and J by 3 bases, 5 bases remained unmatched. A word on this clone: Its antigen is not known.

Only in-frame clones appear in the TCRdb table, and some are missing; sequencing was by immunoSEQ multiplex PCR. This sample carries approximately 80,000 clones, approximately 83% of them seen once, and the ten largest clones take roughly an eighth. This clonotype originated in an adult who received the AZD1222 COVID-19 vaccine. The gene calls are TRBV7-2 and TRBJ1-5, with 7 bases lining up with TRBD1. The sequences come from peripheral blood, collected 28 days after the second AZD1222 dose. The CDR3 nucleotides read TGTGCCAGCAGCTTGACAGGGTCCTACAATCAGCCCCAGCATTTT. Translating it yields CASSLTGSYNQPQHF.